The 24 T cell receptor beta chains below all came from one sample that was sequenced in a study of molecular identifiers for immune sequencing clone quantification. TCRdb recomputed calls from the PCR reads with MiXCR, one row per CDR3 protein. This sample has 300,000 to 400,000 distinct CDR3 sequences, with roughly 24% found just once. The material sequenced was naive CD8+ T cells from blood, with Jurkat cell RNA spiked in. The subset is: FACS-sorted CD8+CD4-CCR7+CD45RA+ naive T cells. The receptor source for this set is a human donor in good health. Some libraries in this study had Jurkat cell RNA spiked in.

This clonotype was detected many times. This rearrangement joins TRBV6-1 to TRBJ1-1, with 9 bases identical to TRBD1. The CDR3 runs 18 residues. The V gene end was trimmed by 1 base and the J gene end by 4 bases; junction bases not matched to a gene: 13. CDR1 MNHNS and CDR2 SASEGT come from the germline V gene. CDR3 sequence (DNA): TGTGCCAGCAGTGAAGGAACAGGGGGCGTTGGTTTTATCACTGAAGCTTTCTTT. Protein product: CASSEGTGGVGFITEAFF.

In this sample, this clonotype turned up a few times. V and J are TRBV6-2 or TRBV6-3 and TRBJ2-7; D remains ambiguous. V was shortened by 6 bases and J by 4 bases, with 16 bases between the two germline ends. CDR1 and CDR2 from the germline V gene are MNHEY and SVGEGT. The CDR3 is 14 residues long. The CDR3 nucleotides are TGTGCCAGCAGAGTCGGGCCACTGACGTACGAGCAGTACTTC. It codes for CASRVGPLTYEQYF.

A note on this clonotype: This could be a read error, since a much larger clone is one nucleotide away. The chain links TRBV7-9 to TRBJ1-1; 8 nucleotides align to TRBD1. V shed 7 bases, J shed 3 bases, and the junction held 7 bases outside the gene matches. Per germline, CDR1 SEHNR and CDR2 FQNEAQ (reference sequence). The CDR3 spans 14 residues. Here the CDR3 DNA reads TGTGCCAGCAATTCGACAGGGGCCGACACTGAAGCTTTCTTT. Translated, it gives CASNSTGADTEAFF.

As regards this clonotype: At one of its ends the junction is not consistent with the germline gene, which may arise from a read error. The V gene is TRBV27, the J gene TRBJ2-2; 10 bases are a match to TRBD2. CDR1 and CDR2 (germline): MNHEY, SMNVEV (reference sequence). The CDR3 consists of 14 residues. CDR3 region: CASRLAGGPGELFF. The CDR3 DNA is TGTGCCAGCCGTTTAGCGGGAGGTCCGGGGGAGCTGTTTTTT.

The chain employs TRBV10-3 and TRBJ2-5; D call uncertain. The CDR3 sequence is 12 residues long. The ends were cut back, 5 bases at V and 0 bases at J, with 4 bases in the middle. CDR1 and CDR2 from the germline V gene are ENHRY and SYGVKD. CDR3 residues: CAISQYQETQYF. CDR3 nucleotide sequence: TGTGCCATCAGTCAGTACCAAGAGACCCAGTACTTC.

This clonotype was recorded only once. This clone may be a read error of a much larger clone one base away. The rearrangement uses TRBV7-9 and TRBJ1-1; D is unclear. This CDR3 has 13 residues. The germline V and J ends were trimmed by 5 bases and 10 bases, with 17 bases remaining between them. From germline, CDR1 is SEHNR and CDR2 FQNEAQ (reference sequence). DNA for the CDR3: TGTGCCAGCAGCCACCAGAAAAACAGAGGAGCTTTCTTT. It is translated as CASSHQKNRGAFF.

About this clonotype itself: As the CDR3 is not closed by the conserved phenylalanine or tryptophan, this likely results from a read error. V gene TRBV5-1 combines with J gene TRBJ2-2, with 9 bases fitting TRBD1. This CDR3 has 16 amino acids. V lost 5 bases and J lost 3; bases outside the gene matches: 8. The germline V gene encodes CDR1 SGHRS and CDR2 YFSETQ. The CDR3 DNA is TGCGCCAGCAGATCACCTGGGACAGGGTACACCGGGGAGCTGTTTTCT. Amino acids: CASRSPGTGYTGELFS.

This clonotype occurred many times. V and J are TRBV7-3 and TRBJ2-1; 7 nucleotides match TRBD1. Germline V gene sequence: CDR1 SGHTA, CDR2 FQGTGA. V lost 2 bases to trimming and J lost 1 base; unmatched junction nucleotides: 8. CDR3 length equals 17 residues. Written as DNA, the CDR3 is TGTGCCAGCAGCTTAGGATTCCGGGACAGTTCCTACAATGAGCAGTTCTTC. Translation gives CASSLGFRDSSYNEQFF. The whole variable domain, filled in from reference TRBV7-3 and TRBJ2-1, reads GAGVSQTPSNKVTEKGKYVELRCDPISGHTALYWYRQSLGQGPEFLIYFQGTGAADDSGLPNDRFFAVRPEGSVSTLKIQRTERGDSAVYLCASSLGFRDSSYNEQFFGPGTRLTVL.

Many counts were recorded for this clonotype. The chain couples TRBV7-2 to TRBJ1-3; D might be TRBD1 (5 bases). Trimming stripped 5 bases from V and 0 bases from J, with 20 bases between. The CDR3 consists of 18 residues. Germline V gene sequence: CDR1 SGHTA, CDR2 FQGNSA. CDR3 amino acids: CASSAEGIRAYSGNTIYF. The CDR3 DNA sequence: TGTGCCAGCAGCGCCGAGGGGATCAGGGCCTACTCTGGAAACACCATATATTTT.

Concerning this clonotype: A junction end diverges from the germline sequence, so it may reflect a read error. This chain links TRBV13 with TRBJ1-1; weak D call: TRBD1 (5 bases). Germline loops: CDR1 PRHDT, CDR2 FYEKMQ (reference sequence). The length of the CDR3 is 11 residues. This chain's CDR3 is CASSQGTGALF. For the CDR3, the DNA is TGTGCCAGCAGCCAGGGAACTGGAGCTCTCTTT. The full variable domain, rest sourced from reference TRBV13 and TRBJ1-1, is AAGVIQSPRHLIKEKRETATLKCYPIPRHDTVYWYQQGPGQDPQFLISFYEKMQSDKGSIPDRFSAQQFSDYHSELNMSSLELGDSALYFCASSQGTGALFGQGTRLTVV.

This clonotype was counted at least ten times. The V and J genes are TRBV13 and TRBJ2-6, with 7 bases lining up with TRBD1. Unmatched junction bases numbered 3, after V lost 4 bases and J lost 0 bases. The length of the CDR3 is 16 residues. The germline V gene encodes CDR1 PRHDT and CDR2 FYEKMQ (reference sequence). The CDR3 spells CASSSDRDSGANVLTF. CDR3 DNA sequence: TGTGCCAGCAGCTCAGACAGGGACTCTGGGGCCAACGTCCTGACTTTC.

CDR3: CASSHIGGARSYGYTF. The DNA for the CDR3 is TGTGCCAGCAGCCACATTGGGGGGGCGCGGAGCTATGGCTACACCTTC. The V call is TRBV7-9, the J call TRBJ1-2, with D perhaps TRBD1 (6 bases). In germline, CDR1 is SEHNR, CDR2 FQNEAQ (reference sequence). V dropped 5 bases and J dropped 4 bases, with 20 bases sitting between them. This CDR3 is built from 16 residues.

The chain links TRBV6-4 to TRBJ1-5; TRBD1 agrees at 7 bases. Germline V gene sequence: CDR1 MRHNA, CDR2 SNTAGT. CDR3 length: 15 residues. V was pared by 6 bases and J by 6 bases, with 11 bases of the junction left unmatched. The DNA of the CDR3 is TGTGCCAGCAGCCCTAGGACAGGCAGGCCTCAGCCCCAGCATTTT. It encodes CASSPRTGRPQPQHF.

This clonotype was observed a few times. This chain joins TRBV5-6 and TRBJ2-7; TRBD2 matches 10 bases. J lost 2 bases, V lost 3 bases, and 14 bases had no gene match. The CDR3 is 18 amino acids. The V gene's germline CDR1 is SGHDT and CDR2 YYEEEE. The CDR3: CASSSMIFPSGGPYEQYF. CDR3 in DNA: TGTGCCAGCAGCTCCATGATTTTCCCTAGCGGGGGCCCCTACGAGCAGTACTTC. Based on the CDR3 plus reference TRBV5-6 and TRBJ2-7, the full variable domain is DAGVTQSPTHLIKTRGQQVTLRCSPKSGHDTVSWYQQALGQGPQFIFQYYEEEERQRGNFPDRFSGHQFPNYSSELNVNALLLGDSALYLCASSSMIFPSGGPYEQYFGPGTRLTVT.

This clonotype has more than one count but fewer than ten. V gene TRBV9 combines with J gene TRBJ2-3; 11 nucleotides line up with TRBD2. With V trimmed by 8 bases and J by 1 base, 0 bases remained unmatched. Germline assignment: CDR1 SGDLS and CDR2 YYNGEE. This CDR3 region has 13 residues. CDR3 DNA sequence: TGTGCCAGACTAGCGGGGGGCACAGATACGCAGTATTTT. Its translation: CARLAGGTDTQYF.

This clonotype occurred a few times. This chain uses TRBV6-2 or TRBV6-3 with TRBJ2-7; possible D gene TRBD1, 6 bases. This CDR3 has 15 amino acids. The V end was cut by 4 bases, the J end by 3 bases, with 16 bases between. Looked up from germline, CDR1 is MNHEY and CDR2 is SVGEGT. CDR3 sequence reads: CASSSRQVGGYEQYF. CDR3 DNA sequence: TGTGCCAGCAGTTCACGACAGGTTGGGGGCTACGAGCAGTACTTC.

In regard to this clonotype: A read error may be the cause here, since a much bigger clone is one base away. V and J are TRBV9 and TRBJ1-1; 9 bases line up with TRBD1. CDR1 SGDLS and CDR2 YYNGEE come from the germline V gene. The ends lost 5 bases at V and 7 bases at J; junction bases unmatched: 9. This CDR3 region has 14 residues. The CDR3 region has the DNA TGTGCCAGCAGAACCGGGACAGGGTTGATTGAAGCTTTCTTT. Translation gives CASRTGTGLIEAFF.

Comment on this clonotype: A much larger clone lies one base from this, so it may be a read error. The chain links TRBV7-2 to TRBJ2-2, with a possible D match to TRBD2 (8 bases). Germline V gene data show CDR1 as SGHTA and CDR2 as FQGNSA. The CDR3 is 17 residues long. The CDR3 loop is CASSFETSGGGGGELCF. CDR3 bases: TGTGCCAGCAGCTTCGAAACTAGCGGAGGGGGCGGCGGGGAGCTGTGTTTT.

This clonotype was recorded at least ten times. The V call is TRBV7-9, the J call TRBJ2-6; 9 nucleotides align to TRBD1. Unmatched junction bases numbered 4, after V lost 4 bases and J lost 0 bases. The CDR3 is 17 residues long. Germline CDR1 and CDR2: SEHNR and FQNEAQ (reference sequence). CDR3 DNA sequence: TGTGCCAGCAGCTCGGGACAGGGATTCTCTGGGGCCAACGTCCTGACTTTC. As protein: CASSSGQGFSGANVLTF. Full variable domain (outside the CDR3, taken from reference TRBV7-9 and TRBJ2-6): DTGVSQNPRHKITKRGQNVTFRCDPISEHNRLYWYRQTLGQGPEFLTYFQNEAQLEKSRLLSDRFSAERPKGSFSTLEIQRTEQGDSAMYLCASSSGQGFSGANVLTFGAGSRLTVL.

V and J are TRBV4-2 and TRBJ2-5; 7 positions agree with TRBD2. Germline CDR1 LGHNA, CDR2 YNFKEQ. V shed 1 base and J 2 bases; nucleotides not matched to a gene: 7. The CDR3 is made up of 16 amino acids. The DNA for the CDR3 is TGTGCCAGCAGCCAAGCCACTAGCGCGATTCAAGAGACCCAGTACTTC. Encoded protein: CASSQATSAIQETQYF.

This chain links TRBV20-1 with TRBJ2-2; D unresolved. The CDR3 consists of 16 residues. The germline gives CDR1 DFQATT, CDR2 SNEGSKA (reference sequence). The germline V and J ends were trimmed by 0 bases and 0 bases, with 11 bases remaining between them. The CDR3 protein is CSARDYKLANTGELFF. CDR3 nucleotide sequence: TGCAGTGCTAGAGATTATAAGCTGGCGAACACCGGGGAGCTGTTTTTT.

Regarding this clonotype: Germline is not matched at one junction end, which may reflect a read error. This rearrangement joins TRBV4-3 to TRBJ2-3; no clear D. CDR3 length equals 13 residues. In germline, CDR1 is LGHNA, CDR2 YSLEER. The CDR3 bases are TGCGCCAGCGGTTCAAGTAGCACAGATGCGCAGTATTTT. This translates into CASGSSSTDAQYF.

This clonotype was seen at least ten times. The CDR3 sequence is CASSLEGQSYEQYF. The CDR3 DNA reads TGTGCCAGCAGCTTAGAGGGACAGAGCTACGAGCAGTACTTC. This sequence joins TRBV7-9 and TRBJ2-7, with 7 bases matching TRBD1. CDR1 SEHNR and CDR2 FQNEAQ come from the germline V gene (reference sequence). The trim removed 1 base at V and 3 bases at J, leaving 3 bases unmatched. The CDR3 runs to 14 residues.

The rearrangement uses TRBV4-3 and TRBJ2-7; no firm D call. V lost 0 bases, J lost 4 bases, and 13 bases lay in between. Germline V lookup: CDR1 LGHNA, CDR2 YSLEER. There are 15 residues in the CDR3. The CDR3 bases are TGCGCCAGCAGCCAAGATCGGGCTAGTATATACGAGCAGTACTTC. It codes for CASSQDRASIYEQYF.